These 24 T cell receptor beta chains were sequenced from one sample in a study of radiotherapy plus CTLA-4 blockade in lung cancer. This table comes from immunoSEQ multiplex PCR, and its TCRdb copy is limited to in-frame clones, with some not included. The data show approximately 28,000 clones, roughly three quarters seen once. The sample here was peripheral blood, taken from a patient treated with radiotherapy plus ipilimumab. Receptor source: a human donor with non-small cell lung cancer that progressed on radiotherapy plus ipilimumab.

The genes are TRBV15 and TRBJ1-5; no firm D call. Trimming took off 1 base at V and 0 bases at J, with 7 bases between the two ends. From germline, CDR1 is LNHNV and CDR2 YYDKDF (reference sequence). This CDR3 contains 15 residues. CDR3 nucleotides: TGTGCCACCAGCAGAGGAGGGTATAGCAATCAGCCCCAGCATTTT. It yields the protein CATSRGGYSNQPQHF.

Here the CDR3 reads CASSRTGGTEAFF. DNA for the CDR3: TGTGCCAGCTCACGAACAGGGGGCACTGAAGCTTTCTTT. The chain is built from TRBV18 and TRBJ1-1; 8 nucleotides match TRBD1. After removal of 4 bases from V and 4 bases from J, the junction contained 2 bases not matched to a gene. The CDR3 runs 13 residues. Germline CDR1 and CDR2: KGHSH and LQKENI.

The V gene is TRBV28, the J gene TRBJ2-5, with 14 bases lining up with TRBD2. Germline loops: CDR1 MDHEN, CDR2 SYDVKM. This CDR3 has 17 residues. The V and J ends lost 0 bases and 4 bases, in that order; junction bases with no gene match: 4. CDR3 sequence (DNA): TGTGCCAGCAGTTTATGGGGGACTAGCGGGGGTCCAGAGACCCAGTACTTC. Translation gives CASSLWGTSGGPETQYF.

The DNA of the CDR3 is TGTGCCAGCAGTCCTCGGGGTTGGGGAGAGACCCAGTACTTC. Its protein is CASSPRGWGETQYF. This sequence joins TRBV27 and TRBJ2-5; tentative D call: TRBD2 (5 bases). V lost 5 bases and J 4 bases, leaving 14 bases between the germline ends. Germline CDR1 is MNHEY and CDR2 is SMNVEV (reference sequence). The CDR3 is 14 amino acids.

This chain links TRBV6-5 with TRBJ1-5, with 7 bases identical to TRBD1. After removal of 3 bases from V and 5 bases from J, the junction contained 4 bases not matched to a gene. CDR1 is MNHEY and CDR2 is SVGAGI in the germline V gene. The CDR3 has 14 amino acids. The CDR3 loop is CASSYIQGDQPQHF. The CDR3 nucleotides read TGTGCCAGCAGTTATATCCAGGGGGATCAGCCCCAGCATTTT.

This chain joins TRBV6-1 and TRBJ2-5; 7 bases agree with TRBD1. Germline V gives CDR1 MNHNS, CDR2 SASEGT. V shed 0 bases, J shed 7 bases, and the junction held 8 bases outside the gene matches. This CDR3 is 15 amino acids long. CDR3 region: CASSEAWDRSGTQYF. For the CDR3, the DNA is TGTGCCAGCAGTGAAGCGTGGGACAGAAGTGGGACCCAGTACTTC.

CDR3 in amino acids: CASSLVKSLGGYTF. The CDR3 region has the DNA TGTGCCAGCAGCCTGGTTAAAAGTTTGGGCGGCTACACCTTC. The J gene is TRBJ1-2, the V gene TRBV28; D is ambiguous. V gave up 6 bases and J gave up 8 bases, with 19 bases separating them. Looked up from germline, CDR1 is MDHEN and CDR2 is SYDVKM. The CDR3 totals 14 residues.

This clone was seen a handful of times. The chain employs TRBV28 and TRBJ2-7, with a weak D call TRBD2 (7 bases). Germline values: CDR1 MDHEN, CDR2 SYDVKM. V was cut by 5 bases and J by 5 bases, with 13 bases left in between. The CDR3 length is 13 residues. The CDR3 protein is CASSGGGGHEQYF. For the CDR3, the DNA is TGTGCCAGCAGTGGAGGGGGGGGGCACGAGCAGTACTTC. Supplemented by reference TRBV28 and TRBJ2-7, the full variable domain reads DVKVTQSSRYLVKRTGEKVFLECVQDMDHENMFWYRQDPGLGLRLIYFSYDVKMKEKGDIPEGYSVSREKKERFSLILESASTNQTSMYLCASSGGGGHEQYFGPGTRLTVT.

The chain carries TRBV28 and TRBJ2-5, with 10 positions matching TRBD2. Unmatched junction bases numbered 3, after V lost 8 bases and J lost 0 bases. This CDR3 spans 14 amino acids. Germline CDR1 is MDHEN and CDR2 is SYDVKM. The CDR3 is CASQGLAYQETQYF. The CDR3 region has the DNA TGTGCCAGCCAGGGACTAGCGTACCAAGAGACCCAGTACTTC.

V and J are TRBV28 and TRBJ1-4; D is unresolved. V was cut by 4 bases and J by 3 bases, with 6 bases left in between. The CDR3 covers 13 residues. The germline CDR1 and CDR2 sequences are MDHEN and SYDVKM. CDR3 in DNA: TGTGCCAGCAGTTCTCCCGCTAATGAAAAACTGTTTTTT. Translated: CASSSPANEKLFF.

Written as DNA, the CDR3 is TGTGCCAGCAGACCCGGACAGGGTGATGGCTACACCTTC. This gives the protein CASRPGQGDGYTF. The J gene is TRBJ1-2, the V gene TRBV5-8, with 8 bases that match TRBD1. V gave up 5 bases and J gave up 6 bases; unmatched junction bases: 6. The CDR3 spans 13 residues. Germline V gene lookup returns CDR1 SGHTS and CDR2 YDEGEE. The entire variable domain, with the rest obtained from reference TRBV5-8 and TRBJ1-2, is as follows: EAGVTQSPTHLIKTRGQQATLRCSPISGHTSVYWYQQALGLGLQFLLWYDEGEERNRGNFPPRFSGRQFPNYSSELNVNALELEDSALYLCASRPGQGDGYTFGSGTRLTVV.

The gene calls are TRBV11-2 and TRBJ2-1, with 9 bases aligning to TRBD1. V dropped 5 bases and J dropped 4; count of bases not matched to a gene: 9. The CDR3 contains 16 residues. In germline, CDR1 is SGHAT, CDR2 FQNNGV. Here the CDR3 DNA reads TGTGCCAGCAGCGATAACAGGGGGCTGAGATACAATGAGCAGTTCTTC. This sequence encodes CASSDNRGLRYNEQFF.

The chain joins TRBV18 to TRBJ2-6; the match to TRBD2 covers 13 bases. This CDR3 contains 21 residues. From germline, CDR1 is KGHSH and CDR2 LQKENI. The ends lost 3 bases at V and 0 bases at J; junction bases unmatched: 11. CDR3 DNA sequence: TGTGCCAGCTCACCTGATAGACCGGGACTAGCGGGACCCTCTGGGGCCAACGTCCTGACTTTC. It codes for CASSPDRPGLAGPSGANVLTF.

Of note for this clone: This sample includes further DNA sequences coding for the same CDR3. The rearrangement links TRBV27 to TRBJ1-5, with 8 positions matching TRBD1. V gave up 3 bases and J gave up 4 bases; unmatched junction bases: 2. The CDR3 sequence is 14 residues long. Germline CDR1 MNHEY, CDR2 SMNVEV (reference sequence). As DNA, the CDR3 is TGTGCCAGCAGTTTTGGACAGGGAAATCAGCCCCAGCATTTT. Protein sequence: CASSFGQGNQPQHF.

In this sample, this clone turned up a few times. The chain uses TRBV7-3 and TRBJ1-1; D gene unclear. Per germline, CDR1 SGHTA and CDR2 FQGTGA. The CDR3 extends over 13 amino acids. V was pared by 3 bases and J by 7 bases, with 12 bases between. The CDR3 nucleotides are TGTGCCAGCAGCTTGCAGCCGCGGGATGAAGCTTTCTTT. As protein: CASSLQPRDEAFF.

V and J are TRBV5-4 and TRBJ1-1, with a possible D match to TRBD1 (5 bases). Germline V gene data show CDR1 as SGHNT and CDR2 as YYREEE (reference sequence). V lost 4 bases and J lost 2, with 15 bases in between. CDR3 length equals 15 residues. This CDR3 reads CASSTLQGPNTEAFF. The CDR3 region has the DNA TGTGCCAGCAGCACCCTTCAGGGACCCAACACTGAAGCTTTCTTT.

V and J are TRBV5-4 and TRBJ2-1, with D possibly being TRBD2 (5 bases). The germline V gene has CDR1 SGHNT and CDR2 YYREEE (reference sequence). This CDR3 is built from 16 residues. The germline V and J ends were trimmed by 2 bases and 0 bases, with 12 bases remaining between them. The CDR3 protein is CASSFQAASSYNEQFF. The CDR3 bases are TGTGCCAGCAGCTTCCAAGCGGCTAGCTCCTACAATGAGCAGTTCTTC.

The chain has TRBV9 and TRBJ1-6; weak D call: TRBD1 (6 bases). V lost 0 bases and J lost 9, with 13 bases in between. The germline V gene encodes CDR1 SGDLS and CDR2 YYNGEE. The CDR3 runs 15 residues. CDR3 coding DNA: TGTGCCAGCAGCGTAGAGGCAGGGGCGGGTTCACCCCTCCACTTT. As protein: CASSVEAGAGSPLHF.

V usage is TRBV7-2 and J usage is TRBJ2-1; 7 positions agree with TRBD1. This CDR3 comprises 13 residues. CDR1 and CDR2 (germline): SGHTA, FQGNSA. Germline trimming cut 6 bases from V and 7 bases from J; bases unmatched to any gene: 6. CDR3 region: CASSWTGRNEQFF. The CDR3 bases are TGTGCCAGCAGTTGGACAGGCCGTAATGAGCAGTTCTTC.

This chain connects TRBV6-1 to TRBJ1-2; maybe TRBD1 (5 bases). The germline V and J ends were trimmed by 4 bases and 4 bases, with 13 bases remaining between them. There are 14 residues in the CDR3. Germline CDR1 is MNHNS and CDR2 is SASEGT. In DNA form, the CDR3 reads TGTGCCAGCAGTGTAGATCCAGGGTCCTATGGCTACACCTTC. Translation: CASSVDPGSYGYTF.

This chain joins TRBV28 and TRBJ1-6; the D gene is possibly TRBD1 (5 bases). CDR3 size: 13 residues. The germline V gene has CDR1 MDHEN and CDR2 SYDVKM. With 8 bases removed from V and 10 bases from J, the gap between germline ends came to 15 bases. CDR3 sequence: CASGGGLGSPLHF. The CDR3 DNA is TGTGCCAGCGGGGGAGGGTTGGGGTCACCCCTCCACTTT.

This chain links TRBV2 with TRBJ1-3; 7 bases agree with TRBD1. The V segment lost 6 bases and the J segment 0 bases; nucleotides outside the gene matches: 11. Per the germline V gene, CDR1 is SNHLY and CDR2 is FYNNEI. The CDR3 totals 17 residues. The CDR3 bases are TGTGCCAGCAGCGAACAGGGGTTGAGGAGCTCTGGAAACACCATATATTTT. It is translated as CASSEQGLRSSGNTIYF.

This chain connects TRBV2 to TRBJ2-7; D gene ambiguous. The CDR3 length is 14 residues. The V end was cut by 2 bases, the J end by 0 bases, with 8 bases between. CDR1 and CDR2 (germline): SNHLY, FYNNEI. The CDR3 DNA is TGTGCCAGCAGTGAACCCCTGGTCTCCTACGAGCAGTACTTC. It specifies CASSEPLVSYEQYF.

This sequence joins TRBV4-1 and TRBJ2-1; D is ambiguous. V was clipped by 1 base and J by 1 base, with 11 bases between them. Germline CDR1 and CDR2: MGHRA and YSYEKL. This CDR3 has 16 amino acids. The CDR3 DNA reads TGCGCCAGCAGCCAAGTAAATTTGGTATCCTACAATGAGCAGTTCTTC. This translates into CASSQVNLVSYNEQFF.